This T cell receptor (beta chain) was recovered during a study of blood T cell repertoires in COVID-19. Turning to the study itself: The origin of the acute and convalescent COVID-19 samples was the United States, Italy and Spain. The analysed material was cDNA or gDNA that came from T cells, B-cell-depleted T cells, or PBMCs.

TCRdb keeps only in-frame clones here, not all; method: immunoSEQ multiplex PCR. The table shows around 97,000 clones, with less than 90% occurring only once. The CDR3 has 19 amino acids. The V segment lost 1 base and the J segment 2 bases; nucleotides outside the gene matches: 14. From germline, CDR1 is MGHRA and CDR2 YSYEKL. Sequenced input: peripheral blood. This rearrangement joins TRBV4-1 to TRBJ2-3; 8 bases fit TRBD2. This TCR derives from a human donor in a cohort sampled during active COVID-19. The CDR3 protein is CASSQVGPVGGGTTDTQYF. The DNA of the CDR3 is TGCGCCAGCAGCCAAGTGGGGCCAGTGGGCGGGGGGACCACAGATACGCAGTATTTT.